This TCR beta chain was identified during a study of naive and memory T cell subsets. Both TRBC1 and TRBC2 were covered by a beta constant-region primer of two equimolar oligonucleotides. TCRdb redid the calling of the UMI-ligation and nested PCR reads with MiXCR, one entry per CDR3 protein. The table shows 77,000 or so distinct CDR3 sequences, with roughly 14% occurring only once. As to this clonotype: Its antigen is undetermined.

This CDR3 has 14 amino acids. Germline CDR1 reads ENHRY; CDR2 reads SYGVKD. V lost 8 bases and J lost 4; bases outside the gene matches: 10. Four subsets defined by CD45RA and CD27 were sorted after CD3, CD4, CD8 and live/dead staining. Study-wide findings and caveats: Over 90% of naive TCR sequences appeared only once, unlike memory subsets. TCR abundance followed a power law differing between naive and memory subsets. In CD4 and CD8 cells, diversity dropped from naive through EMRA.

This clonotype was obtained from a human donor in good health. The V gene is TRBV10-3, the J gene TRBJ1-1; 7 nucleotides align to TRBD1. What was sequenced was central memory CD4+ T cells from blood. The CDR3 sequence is CAIAAQPGGTEAFF. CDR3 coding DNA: TGTGCCATCGCTGCTCAACCAGGGGGCACTGAAGCTTTCTTT.